The next 28 T cell receptor beta chains were all read from a single sample in a study of long-term antiretroviral therapy in people with HIV (dated by TCRdb to 2022 to 2024). The immunoSEQ hsTCRB v3.0 assay was used at survey level resolution to sequence the TRB variable region. TCRdb mirrors the immuneACCESS table, restricted to in-frame sequences. Some clones are absent from its copies; in checked studies, under half trace to an unresolved V gene, and the reason for the others is unknown. This sample holds 15,000 or so clones; approximately 87% were observed only once. Together, the top ten hold 12% of the sample. The sequencing here drew on unsorted PBMCs, taken 0.7 years before starting antiretroviral therapy. These receptors were collected from a man between 50 and 59 years old with HIV.

This clone was seen a few times. The same CDR3 arises from other DNA sequences in this sample as well. The chain employs TRBV6-5 and TRBJ1-1; D is uncertain. Germline V gene data show CDR1 as MNHEY and CDR2 as SVGAGI. The CDR3 has 14 amino acids. Trimming shortened V by 6 bases and J by 0 bases, and 11 bases separated the two germline ends. The DNA for the CDR3 is TGTGCCAGCAGACCGACCGAGGTGAACACTGAAGCTTTCTTT. Its translation is CASRPTEVNTEAFF.

The chain carries TRBV27 and TRBJ2-5, with 12 positions matching TRBD2. CDR1 and CDR2 from the germline V gene are MNHEY and SMNVEV (reference sequence). The CDR3 consists of 15 residues. Unmatched junction bases numbered 5, after V lost 5 bases and J lost 4 bases. The CDR3 reads CASSPSGGAVETQYF. CDR3 DNA: TGTGCCAGCAGTCCTAGCGGGGGGGCGGTAGAGACCCAGTACTTC.

J is TRBJ2-2 and V is TRBV6-5; D is unresolved. CDR1 is MNHEY, CDR2 SVGAGI, per germline. Between the trimmed V and J ends, which lost 6 bases and 4 bases, there was a span of 9 bases. The CDR3 is made up of 13 amino acids. The CDR3 is CASSASITGELFF. CDR3 nucleotides: TGTGCCAGCAGCGCCTCAATCACCGGGGAGCTGTTTTTT.

This sequence joins TRBV15 and TRBJ2-1; D gene ambiguous. The length of the CDR3 is 12 residues. CDR1 LNHNV and CDR2 YYDKDF come from the germline V gene (reference sequence). The germline V and J ends were trimmed by 3 bases and 13 bases, with 13 bases remaining between them. CDR3 sequence reads: CATSSGTLFQFF. CDR3 bases: TGTGCCACCAGCAGCGGAACGCTTTTCCAGTTCTTC.

V is TRBV7-9 and J is TRBJ2-7, with TRBD2 identical over 7 bases. This CDR3 contains 15 residues. CDR1 is SEHNR and CDR2 is FQNEAQ in the germline V gene (reference sequence). The ends lost 1 base at V and 4 bases at J; junction bases unmatched: 7. In DNA, the CDR3 is TGTGCCAGCAGCTTAGAGGGAGGGTATGTATACGAGCAGTACTTC. It yields the protein CASSLEGGYVYEQYF.

Only one count was recorded for this clone. The genes are TRBV29-1 and TRBJ2-7; 12 bases fit TRBD2. CDR1 SQVTM and CDR2 ANQGSEA come from the germline V gene. The length of the CDR3 is 16 residues. V dropped 3 bases and J dropped 4; count of bases not matched to a gene: 10. The CDR3 nucleotides read TGCAGCGTTGAGGCTAGCGGGAGGGCCTCACCTTACGAGCAGTACTTC. Amino acids: CSVEASGRASPYEQYF.

DNA of the CDR3: TGTGCCAGCAGCCGCAGGGCGGGGGGGAAAGAGACCCAGTACTTC. It specifies CASSRRAGGKETQYF. The rearrangement uses TRBV7-2 and TRBJ2-5; 9 bases are a match to TRBD2. The germline V gene has CDR1 SGHTA and CDR2 FQGNSA. This CDR3 region has 15 residues. With 5 bases clipped from V and 3 bases from J, the junction kept 7 bases outside the gene matches.

V is TRBV7-5 and J is TRBJ2-5; the DNA was not used to check the table's D call, TRBD2. TRBV7-5 is shown as a pseudogene. The CDR3 has 14 residues. The CDR3 protein is CVRSMGLAGETQYF. CDR3 DNA: TGTGTCAGAAGCATGGGACTAGCGGGAGAGACCCAGTACTTC.

The sample holds one count of this clone. The chain couples TRBV5-1 to TRBJ2-3; TRBD2 matches at 16 bases. V lost 4 bases, J lost 4 bases, and 6 bases stayed unmatched. CDR1 SGHRS and CDR2 YFSETQ come from the germline V gene. The CDR3 sequence is 17 residues long. In nucleotides, the CDR3 is TGCGCCAGCAGCCCCGGGACTAGCGGGGGGGCGGCAGATACGCAGTATTTT. Amino acids: CASSPGTSGGAADTQYF.

V is TRBV9 and J is TRBJ2-2, with D hard to call. Trimming pared 6 bases from V and 5 bases from J, leaving 8 bases between. This CDR3 region has 12 residues. Germline CDR1 is SGDLS and CDR2 is YYNGEE. CDR3: CASTNPTGELFF. CDR3 nucleotide sequence: TGTGCCAGCACCAATCCTACCGGGGAGCTGTTTTTT.

The chain uses TRBV30 and TRBJ1-1; TRBD1 is a possible D gene (5 bases). Trimming stripped 4 bases from V and 4 bases from J, with 10 bases between. CDR1 GTSNPN and CDR2 SVGIG come from the germline V gene (reference sequence). The CDR3 is made up of 12 amino acids. CDR3 DNA: TGTGCCTGGATCATGGGGGGCACTGAAGCTTTCTTT. This sequence encodes CAWIMGGTEAFF.

The rearrangement links TRBV6-6 to TRBJ2-7; D is perhaps TRBD2 (6 bases). The V end lost 7 bases, the J end lost 3 bases, and 13 bases lay between the germline ends. Germline CDR1 is MNHNY and CDR2 is SVGAGI (reference sequence). The CDR3 has 13 residues. CDR3 protein: CASNPAGGYEQYF. The CDR3 bases are TGTGCCAGCAACCCAGCGGGTGGCTACGAGCAGTACTTC.

The rearrangement joins TRBV5-1 to TRBJ2-7; a weak D match, TRBD2 (6 bases). The V gene lost 2 bases and the J gene lost 3 bases, with 12 bases spanning the gap. The length of the CDR3 is 14 residues. Germline V gene sequence: CDR1 SGHRS, CDR2 YFSETQ. The CDR3 DNA reads TGCGCCAGCAGCTTTGGCGGGGCCCTCTACGAGCAGTACTTC. Protein: CASSFGGALYEQYF.

The chain links TRBV5-6 to TRBJ1-2; D not resolved. Trimming cost V 1 base and J 0 bases, with 7 bases left between them. Germline V CDR1 and CDR2: SGHDT, YYEEEE. This CDR3 spans 14 amino acids. CDR3: CASSLLAANYGYTF. DNA for the CDR3: TGTGCCAGCAGCTTGTTGGCAGCTAACTATGGCTACACCTTC.

The chain is built from TRBV10-3 and TRBJ2-3, with 10 bases identical to TRBD2. J was trimmed by 0 bases and V by 0 bases; bases with no gene match: 15. The germline V gene has CDR1 ENHRY and CDR2 SYGVKD. The CDR3 totals 21 residues. As DNA, the CDR3 is TGTGCCATCAGTGAGTCTAGGTCTAGCGGGAGCTCGGGGACTAGCACAGATACGCAGTATTTT. It specifies CAISESRSSGSSGTSTDTQYF.

V is TRBV30 and J is TRBJ2-7, with a possible D match to TRBD1 (6 bases). The CDR3 is made up of 14 amino acids. With 7 bases removed from V and 5 bases from J, the gap between germline ends came to 21 bases. Germline lookup yields CDR1 GTSNPN and CDR2 SVGIG (reference sequence). The CDR3 sequence: CASRYRERPHEQYF. As DNA, the CDR3 is TGTGCCTCCAGATACAGGGAACGTCCCCACGAGCAGTACTTC.

J is TRBJ1-1 and V is TRBV28; TRBD1 agrees at 8 bases. Per the germline V gene, CDR1 is MDHEN and CDR2 is SYDVKM. Losses at the gene ends were 1 base for V and 7 bases for J; bases not matched to a gene: 5. The CDR3 has 14 residues. The chain's CDR3 is CASSLSGTGSEAFF. CDR3 nucleotide sequence: TGTGCCAGCAGTTTATCGGGGACAGGTAGTGAAGCTTTCTTT.

This clone was seen only once. The chain combines TRBV18 with TRBJ1-5; D unclear. Germline CDR1 reads KGHSH; CDR2 reads LQKENI. CDR3 length: 15 amino acids. Trimming took 6 bases from V and 4 from J, leaving 16 bases between them. The CDR3 nucleotides are TGTGCCAGCTCGTACGCGTTGGCCGTAAATCAGCCCCAGCATTTT. It yields the protein CASSYALAVNQPQHF.

This clone was recorded only once. The V gene is TRBV21-1, the J gene TRBJ2-5; the D call of TRBD1 is as the table states it, not checked on the DNA. TRBV21-1 is marked as a pseudogene. The CDR3 is made up of 16 amino acids. In nucleotides, the CDR3 is TGTGCCAGCAGCAAGGCCGGGGACAGGGGAAAAGAGACCCAGTACTTC. This translates into CASSKAGDRGKETQYF.

V and J are TRBV6-5 and TRBJ1-2, with a weak D call TRBD1 (5 bases). V was clipped by 2 bases and J by 9 bases, with 13 bases between them. CDR1 and CDR2 (germline): MNHEY, SVGAGI. This CDR3 region has 13 residues. CDR3 amino acids: CASSYGSGRSYTF. The CDR3 region has the DNA TGTGCCAGCAGTTACGGATCAGGGCGTAGCTACACCTTC.

The chain joins TRBV19 to TRBJ1-6; 8 positions agree with TRBD1. J was trimmed by 8 bases and V by 10 bases; bases with no gene match: 13. Germline lookup yields CDR1 LNHDA and CDR2 SQIVND (reference sequence). The CDR3 sequence is 15 residues long. The CDR3 loop reads CATLDRAKPDSPLHF. CDR3 in DNA: TGTGCCACCCTGGACAGGGCCAAACCTGATTCACCCCTCCACTTT. The full variable domain, its missing parts supplied by reference TRBV19 and TRBJ1-6, is DGGITQSPKYLFRKEGQNVTLSCEQNLNHDAMYWYRQDPGQGLRLIYYSQIVNDFQKGDIAEGYSVSREKKESFPLTVTSAQKNPTAFYLCATLDRAKPDSPLHFGNGTRLTVT.

This clone was seen once. J is TRBJ2-1 and V is TRBV19, with D possibly matching TRBD2 (5 bases). V lost 4 bases, J lost 4 bases, and 14 bases lay in between. The CDR3 totals 15 residues. Germline CDR1 reads LNHDA; CDR2 reads SQIVND (reference sequence). CDR3 nucleotide sequence: TGTGCCAGTAGTAACGGTCGGACTTCTTACAATGAGCAGTTCTTC. Its translation is CASSNGRTSYNEQFF.

In this sample, this clone turned up a few times. In nucleotides, the CDR3 is TGTGCCAGCAGCGAAACTAGCGGGGCTACCGGGGAGCTGTTTTTT. This translates into CASSETSGATGELFF. The rearrangement joins TRBV2 to TRBJ2-2, with TRBD2 identical over 10 bases. The germline V gene encodes CDR1 SNHLY and CDR2 FYNNEI. This CDR3 is built from 15 residues. J was trimmed by 5 bases and V by 6 bases; bases with no gene match: 6.

The rearrangement joins TRBV7-2 to TRBJ2-7; 7 bases fit TRBD1. The germline CDR1 and CDR2 sequences are SGHTA and FQGNSA. V was clipped by 5 bases and J by 2 bases; unmatched bases: 9. The CDR3 totals 15 residues. CDR3 region: CASSPYPTGAYEQYF. CDR3 bases: TGTGCCAGCAGCCCCTACCCAACAGGGGCCTACGAGCAGTACTTC. The entire variable domain, with the rest obtained from reference TRBV7-2 and TRBJ2-7, is as follows: GAGVSQSPSNKVTEKGKDVELRCDPISGHTALYWYRQSLGQGLEFLIYFQGNSAPDKSGLPSDRFSAERTGGSVSTLTIQRTQQEDSAVYLCASSPYPTGAYEQYFGPGTRLTVT.

This clone came up once. The CDR3 is CASSEGGLAGVYEQYF. CDR3 DNA: TGTGCCAGCAGCGAAGGGGGGCTAGCGGGAGTCTACGAGCAGTACTTC. The gene calls are TRBV7-2 and TRBJ2-7; TRBD2 agrees at 10 bases. V lost 5 bases to trimming and J lost 3 bases; unmatched junction nucleotides: 10. The CDR3 sequence is 16 residues long. The V gene's germline CDR1 is SGHTA and CDR2 FQGNSA.

The chain's CDR3 is CASSPLRFSNTGELFF. CDR3 sequence (DNA): TGTGCCAGCAGTCCACTTCGGTTTTCGAACACCGGGGAGCTGTTTTTT. The chain uses TRBV28 and TRBJ2-2; D unresolved. CDR1 and CDR2 from the germline V gene are MDHEN and SYDVKM. CDR3 length: 16 amino acids. The V and J ends lost 5 bases and 0 bases respectively, with 13 bases between them.

The J gene is TRBJ1-3, the V gene TRBV2; D is ambiguous. Germline loops: CDR1 SNHLY, CDR2 FYNNEI. With 5 bases removed from V and 1 base from J, the gap between germline ends came to 15 bases. The CDR3 totals 16 residues. The CDR3 sequence: CASSLTNGGSGNTIYF. The CDR3 region has the DNA TGTGCCAGCAGTCTCACGAATGGAGGGTCTGGAAACACCATATATTTT.

The table lists this clone with a few counts. J is TRBJ2-7 and V is TRBV10-3, with 13 bases matching TRBD2. This CDR3 is 20 amino acids long. Germline lookup yields CDR1 ENHRY and CDR2 SYGVKD. V shed 2 bases and J 6 bases; nucleotides not matched to a gene: 19. CDR3 nucleotide sequence: TGTGCCATCAGTGAGCCTTGGACTAGCGGGAGCCCCAAGGTTCATGTCGAGCAGTACTTC. Translating it yields CAISEPWTSGSPKVHVEQYF.